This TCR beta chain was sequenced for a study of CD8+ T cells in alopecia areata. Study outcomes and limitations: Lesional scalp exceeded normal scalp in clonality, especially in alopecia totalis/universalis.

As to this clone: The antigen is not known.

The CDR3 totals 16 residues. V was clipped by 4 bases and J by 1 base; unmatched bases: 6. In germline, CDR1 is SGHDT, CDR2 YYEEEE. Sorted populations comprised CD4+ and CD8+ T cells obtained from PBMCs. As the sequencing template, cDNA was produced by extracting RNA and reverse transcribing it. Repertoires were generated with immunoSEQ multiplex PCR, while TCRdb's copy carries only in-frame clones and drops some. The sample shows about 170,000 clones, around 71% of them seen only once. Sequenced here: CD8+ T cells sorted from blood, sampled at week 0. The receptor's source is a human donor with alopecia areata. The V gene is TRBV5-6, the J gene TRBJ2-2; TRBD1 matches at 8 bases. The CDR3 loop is CASSEPGQVNTGELFF. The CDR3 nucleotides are TGTGCCAGCAGCGAACCGGGACAGGTGAACACCGGGGAGCTGTTTTTT.